A single sample gave rise to the 16 T cell receptor beta chains below, sequenced in a study of shared clonotypes between healthy human individuals. The method was immunoSEQ multiplex PCR; TCRdb's version includes in-frame clones alone and lacks a portion of them. This table has roughly 1,500,000 clones, around 98% appearing once. The sample comprised naive CD4+ T cells sorted from blood. Subset indicated: CD45RA+ positively selected. The source is a man under 40 in good health.

V gene TRBV7-8 combines with J gene TRBJ2-7, with D hard to call. The germline CDR1 and CDR2 sequences are SGHVS and FQNEAQ. The CDR3 is made up of 13 amino acids. V was cut by 3 bases and J by 3 bases, with 9 bases left in between. The CDR3 here is CASSLLVSYEQYF. The CDR3 DNA reads as TGTGCCAGCAGCTTGCTGGTGAGCTACGAGCAGTACTTC.

J is TRBJ2-5 and V is TRBV7-9, with a tentative D call TRBD1 (6 bases). Trimming removed 4 bases at V and 5 bases at J, with 14 bases between. The CDR3 sequence is 14 residues long. Per germline, CDR1 SEHNR and CDR2 FQNEAQ (reference sequence). This CDR3 is CASSSMGQWETQYF. CDR3 coding DNA: TGTGCCAGCAGCTCAATGGGACAATGGGAGACCCAGTACTTC.

The V call is TRBV14, the J call TRBJ2-7, with D possibly being TRBD1 or TRBD2 (5 bases each). Looked up from germline, CDR1 is SGHDN and CDR2 is FVKESK. Trimming cost V 6 bases and J 7 bases, with 22 bases left between them. The CDR3 is 15 residues long. CDR3 region: CASRRSGATRGEQYF. The CDR3 nucleotides are TGTGCCAGCAGACGGAGTGGGGCGACCCGCGGGGAGCAGTACTTC.

The chain employs TRBV7-8 and TRBJ2-1; TRBD1 matches 11 bases. Trimming removed 0 bases from V and 3 bases from J; junction bases left unmatched: 7. This CDR3 has 18 amino acids. Germline V lookup: CDR1 SGHVS, CDR2 FQNEAQ. In nucleotides, the CDR3 is TGTGCCAGCAGCTTAGCGCGGTGGGGGACAGGGGGCTACAATGAGCAGTTCTTC. Protein: CASSLARWGTGGYNEQFF.

The J gene is TRBJ2-7, the V gene TRBV5-1, with 8 bases identical to TRBD2. Trimming at V came to 1 base and at J to 3 bases, leaving 21 bases not matched to a gene. Germline values: CDR1 SGHRS, CDR2 YFSETQ. CDR3 length: 20 residues. CDR3 loop: CASSLSSPNHRLANNYEQYF. The CDR3 DNA is TGCGCCAGCAGCTTGTCTAGCCCAAACCATCGACTAGCGAATAACTACGAGCAGTACTTC.

The chain joins TRBV2 to TRBJ1-5, with 9 nucleotides matching TRBD1. The CDR3 covers 16 residues. CDR1 is SNHLY, CDR2 FYNNEI, per germline. Germline trimming cut 5 bases from V and 3 bases from J; bases unmatched to any gene: 8. This CDR3 reads CASSQIWDRVNQPQHF. The CDR3 DNA reads TGTGCCAGCAGTCAAATCTGGGACAGGGTCAATCAGCCCCAGCATTTT. The full variable domain, completed using reference TRBV2 and TRBJ1-5, is EPEVTQTPSHQVTQMGQEVILRCVPISNHLYFYWYRQILGQKVEFLVSFYNNEISEKSEIFDDQFSVERPDGSNFTLKIRSTKLEDSAMYFCASSQIWDRVNQPQHFGDGTRLSIL.

The chain recombines TRBV9 with TRBJ2-2, with D uncertain. Germline V gives CDR1 SGDLS, CDR2 YYNGEE. Deletions cut 1 base from V and 3 bases from J, with 7 bases between. CDR3 length: 14 amino acids. The CDR3 nucleotides read TGTGCCAGCAGCGTAACTGTTTACACCGGGGAGCTGTTTTTT. It encodes CASSVTVYTGELFF.

The chain has TRBV25-1 and TRBJ2-3, with 9 bases lining up with TRBD2. Per germline, CDR1 MGHDK and CDR2 SYGVNS. CDR3 length: 15 amino acids. With 5 bases clipped from V and 6 bases from J, the junction kept 9 bases outside the gene matches. The CDR3 sequence: CASSKRGGRADTQYF. DNA for the CDR3: TGTGCCAGCAGTAAACGTGGCGGGAGGGCCGATACGCAGTATTTT.

V and J are TRBV5-1 and TRBJ2-7; 9 bases are shared with TRBD1. The CDR3 loop spans 15 amino acids. After removal of 4 bases from V and 3 bases from J, the junction contained 8 bases not matched to a gene. The germline gives CDR1 SGHRS, CDR2 YFSETQ. As DNA, the CDR3 is TGCGCCAGCAGCCCTGAGGGGACAGGGATCTACGAGCAGTACTTC. Amino acids: CASSPEGTGIYEQYF.

This clone was seen once. This rearrangement joins TRBV5-1 to TRBJ2-3, with 8 bases aligning to TRBD2. Germline assignment: CDR1 SGHRS and CDR2 YFSETQ. J was trimmed by 2 bases and V by 1 base; bases with no gene match: 6. This CDR3 spans 16 amino acids. The CDR3 here is CASSLQPSGFTDTQYF. The CDR3 DNA sequence: TGCGCCAGCAGCTTGCAGCCTAGCGGGTTCACAGATACGCAGTATTTT.

This sequence joins TRBV4-1 and TRBJ1-2; D unresolved. This CDR3 has 15 amino acids. CDR1 MGHRA and CDR2 YSYEKL come from the germline V gene. V shed 0 bases and J shed 4 bases, with 12 bases lying between them. CDR3 residues: CASSQDEVLRYGYTF. CDR3 nucleotide sequence: TGCGCCAGCAGCCAAGATGAGGTCCTTCGCTATGGCTACACCTTC.

The chain has TRBV7-2 and TRBJ2-3; 10 bases line up with TRBD1. V was pared by 1 base and J by 8 bases, with 12 bases of the junction left unmatched. The germline V gene encodes CDR1 SGHTA and CDR2 FQGNSA. This CDR3 has 17 amino acids. CDR3 sequence (DNA): TGTGCCAGCAGCTTAGGTGCCTTCGGACAGGGGGGTGGTACGCAGTATTTT. Translated: CASSLGAFGQGGGTQYF.

The rearrangement uses TRBV18 and TRBJ2-7; no clear D. CDR3 length equals 14 residues. Looked up from germline, CDR1 is KGHSH and CDR2 is LQKENI. The germline V and J ends were trimmed by 2 bases and 3 bases, with 11 bases remaining between them. The CDR3 bases are TGTGCCAGCTCACCATATAACACCCTCTACGAGCAGTACTTC. It yields the protein CASSPYNTLYEQYF.

The rearrangement uses TRBV28 and TRBJ1-1; D not certain. CDR1 is MDHEN, CDR2 SYDVKM, per germline. There are 13 residues in the CDR3. Trimming took off 6 bases at V and 1 base at J, with 9 bases between the two ends. The CDR3 DNA is TGTGCCAGCAGACTTGACGGGAACACTGAAGCTTTCTTT. This sequence encodes CASRLDGNTEAFF.

The V call is TRBV5-6, the J call TRBJ1-1, with D possibly matching TRBD1 (6 bases). There are 14 residues in the CDR3. Trimming removed 4 bases from V and 0 bases from J, with 10 bases in between. Germline V lookup: CDR1 SGHDT, CDR2 YYEEEE. The CDR3 loop reads CASSMTGLNTEAFF. CDR3 bases: TGTGCCAGCAGCATGACAGGATTGAACACTGAAGCTTTCTTT.

The genes are TRBV5-1 and TRBJ2-3, with D perhaps matching TRBD2 (5 bases). The CDR3 spans 16 residues. With 3 bases removed from V and 4 bases from J, the gap between germline ends came to 18 bases. CDR1 SGHRS and CDR2 YFSETQ come from the germline V gene. CDR3 residues: CASSYTRRTQADTQYF. The CDR3 bases are TGCGCCAGCAGCTATACCAGGAGGACCCAGGCAGATACGCAGTATTTT.